This T cell receptor beta chain came from a study of T cells in Graves' hyperthyroidism and ophthalmopathy. Overall study results and limits: In simple terms, a model built on 13 V-J features told ophthalmopathy apart from stable hyperthyroidism.

This clonotype was recorded many times. As yet, its antigen is unknown. This CDR3 spans 15 amino acids. Trimming took 2 bases from V and 2 from J, leaving 12 bases between them. Germline V CDR1 and CDR2: MNHNS, SASEGT. The CDR3 regions of TCR beta were amplified from RNA transcripts. TCR CDR3 regions were first amplified by RT-PCR with HTBI primers. TCRdb recomputed calls from the multiplex PCR reads with MiXCR, one row per CDR3 protein. This table holds 450,000 to 500,000 distinct CDR3 sequences, roughly 23% found once. The material sequenced was blood. This TCR was recovered from a woman between 65 and 79 years old with Graves' ophthalmopathy. This chain joins TRBV6-1 and TRBJ1-2; D might be TRBD1 (5 bases). Here the CDR3 reads CASSENLGRNYGYTF. CDR3 in DNA: TGTGCCAGCAGTGAAAATCTGGGGCGGAACTATGGCTACACCTTC.